The 12 T cell receptor beta chains presented below share a single source sample, sequenced in a study of CD8 T cells in ankylosing spondylitis. TCRdb reanalysed the 5' RACE reads using MiXCR and keeps one entry per CDR3 protein. The table includes about 39,000 distinct CDR3 sequences, about 3% detected once. Sequenced sample: blood, either unsorted or a sorted T cell fraction (not recorded which). The receptors stem from a male donor with ankylosing spondylitis or in good health (not recorded which).

J is TRBJ2-5 and V is TRBV9, with TRBD2 identical over 11 bases. J gave up 3 bases and V 0 bases, and 7 bases lay outside the gene matches. The CDR3 extends over 17 amino acids. Germline lookup yields CDR1 SGDLS and CDR2 YYNGEE. The CDR3 reads CASSVVPSGGFEETQYF. CDR3 nucleotide sequence: TGTGCCAGCAGCGTAGTTCCTAGCGGGGGGTTTGAAGAGACCCAGTACTTC.

This clonotype was detected ten times or more. The rearrangement joins TRBV9 to TRBJ2-2; 8 bases are shared with TRBD2. J gave up 2 bases and V 4 bases, and 4 bases lay outside the gene matches. Germline CDR1 and CDR2: SGDLS and YYNGEE. The CDR3 is 15 amino acids. CDR3 nucleotides: TGTGCCAGCAGCCATAGCGGGGTTAACACCGGGGAGCTGTTTTTT. It translates to CASSHSGVNTGELFF.

Many counts were recorded for this clonotype. The CDR3 DNA is TGTGCCAGCAGCGTAGAGCCTAGCCCTGCCGGGGAGCTGTTTTTT. It yields the protein CASSVEPSPAGELFF. The chain joins TRBV9 to TRBJ2-2; TRBD2 is a possible D gene (5 bases). The CDR3 contains 15 residues. V lost 0 bases, J lost 6 bases, and 12 bases lay in between. CDR1 and CDR2 (germline): SGDLS, YYNGEE.

This clonotype was seen repeatedly, ten times or more. The chain uses TRBV9 and TRBJ2-5; 8 nucleotides match TRBD1. V was pared by 0 bases and J by 5 bases, with 6 bases of the junction left unmatched. The germline V gene has CDR1 SGDLS and CDR2 YYNGEE. This CDR3 spans 15 amino acids. The chain's CDR3 is CASSVARGRVETQYF. The CDR3 DNA reads as TGTGCCAGCAGCGTAGCCAGGGGGCGTGTGGAGACCCAGTACTTC.

By its share, this clonotype is medium-sized (0.01 to 0.1%). The genes are TRBV9 and TRBJ1-5, with TRBD1 as a possible D gene (5 bases). Trimming cost V 0 bases and J 3 bases, with 7 bases left between them. The germline gives CDR1 SGDLS, CDR2 YYNGEE. This CDR3 is 14 amino acids long. CDR3 bases: TGTGCCAGCAGCGTAGACGGGGCCAATCAGCCCCAGCATTTT. Amino acid sequence: CASSVDGANQPQHF.

This clonotype was observed many times. The gene calls are TRBV9 and TRBJ2-1; D remains unclear. The CDR3 runs to 14 residues. The V end lost 0 bases, the J end lost 1 base, and 5 bases lay between the germline ends. Looked up from germline, CDR1 is SGDLS and CDR2 is YYNGEE. Here the CDR3 DNA reads TGTGCCAGCAGCGTAGTGCGGTCCTACAATGAGCAGTTCTTC. It translates to CASSVVRSYNEQFF.

This clonotype has ten or more counts. The V gene is TRBV9, the J gene TRBJ2-5; D is possibly TRBD1 (6 bases). The germline V and J ends were trimmed by 0 bases and 4 bases, with 13 bases remaining between them. CDR3 length: 15 residues. CDR1 is SGDLS and CDR2 is YYNGEE in the germline V gene. CDR3: CASSVGGQGAETQYF. The CDR3 nucleotides are TGTGCCAGCAGCGTAGGGGGACAAGGGGCAGAGACCCAGTACTTC.

This clonotype showed up many times. V is TRBV9 and J is TRBJ1-4; no clear D gene. Germline lookup yields CDR1 SGDLS and CDR2 YYNGEE. This CDR3 contains 15 residues. Deletions cut 4 bases from V and 2 bases from J, with 12 bases between. The CDR3 reads CASSPGSLTNEKLFF. The CDR3 nucleotides are TGTGCCAGCAGCCCCGGTAGTTTGACTAATGAAAAACTGTTTTTT.

This clonotype was recorded at least ten times. The V gene is TRBV9, the J gene TRBJ2-2; D gene uncertain. The CDR3 is 15 amino acids. The germline CDR1 and CDR2 sequences are SGDLS and YYNGEE. Deletions cut 0 bases from V and 0 bases from J, with 6 bases between. The CDR3 region is CASSVAVANTGELFF. In DNA, the CDR3 is TGTGCCAGCAGCGTAGCCGTCGCGAACACCGGGGAGCTGTTTTTT.

This clonotype has a count of ten or more. V gene TRBV9 combines with J gene TRBJ2-2; weak D call: TRBD2 (6 bases). CDR3 length: 16 residues. CDR1 is SGDLS, CDR2 YYNGEE, per germline. Trimming removed 4 bases from V and 0 bases from J, with 13 bases in between. The CDR3 DNA reads as TGTGCCAGCAGCCTAGGGGCTAGCGCGAACACCGGGGAGCTGTTTTTT. Protein: CASSLGASANTGELFF.

This clonotype was detected many times. The chain employs TRBV9 and TRBJ2-5; 16 bases agree with TRBD2. The V gene's germline CDR1 is SGDLS and CDR2 YYNGEE. The CDR3 is made up of 17 amino acids. The J segment lost 5 bases and the V segment lost 3 bases, leaving 7 bases of the junction unmatched. CDR3 amino acids: CASSAGTSGRAVETQYF. CDR3 sequence (DNA): TGTGCCAGCAGCGCCGGGACTAGCGGGAGGGCCGTCGAGACCCAGTACTTC.

This clonotype was found many times. V usage is TRBV9 and J usage is TRBJ2-6; D gene unclear. The CDR3 spans 14 residues. The germline V gene encodes CDR1 SGDLS and CDR2 YYNGEE. Trimming removed 4 bases at V and 1 base at J, with 6 bases between. CDR3 coding DNA: TGTGCCAGCAGCTCCCAGTCTGGGGCCAACGTCCTGACTTTC. Amino acids: CASSSQSGANVLTF.